This T cell receptor beta chain stems from a study of T cells and copy number aberrations in small-cell lung cancer. In the case of this clone: Its antigen is unknown.

The table came from immunoSEQ multiplex PCR; TCRdb's copy has only in-frame clones and leaves some out. The data hold thousands of clones, with 82% observed a single time. Patients with resected limited-stage small-cell lung cancer, operated 2008 to 2020. All donors had upfront surgery without preoperative chemotherapy, radiotherapy or any immunotherapy. The CDR3 extends over 15 amino acids. CDR1 is MNHNS, CDR2 SASEGT, per germline. Losses at the gene ends were 3 bases for V and 6 bases for J; bases not matched to a gene: 10. Points from the study as a whole: Versus adjacent lung, tumor T-cell richness and clonality were lower; density nonsignificantly.

The clonotype was recovered from a man between 50 and 59 years old with small cell lung cancer. The source material was normal tissue next to the tumor. The V call is TRBV6-1, the J call TRBJ2-7; 8 bases agree with TRBD2. CDR3 DNA: TGTGCCAGCAGTGATAGAGCGGGAGACGGAACCGAGCAGTACTTC. It specifies CASSDRAGDGTEQYF.